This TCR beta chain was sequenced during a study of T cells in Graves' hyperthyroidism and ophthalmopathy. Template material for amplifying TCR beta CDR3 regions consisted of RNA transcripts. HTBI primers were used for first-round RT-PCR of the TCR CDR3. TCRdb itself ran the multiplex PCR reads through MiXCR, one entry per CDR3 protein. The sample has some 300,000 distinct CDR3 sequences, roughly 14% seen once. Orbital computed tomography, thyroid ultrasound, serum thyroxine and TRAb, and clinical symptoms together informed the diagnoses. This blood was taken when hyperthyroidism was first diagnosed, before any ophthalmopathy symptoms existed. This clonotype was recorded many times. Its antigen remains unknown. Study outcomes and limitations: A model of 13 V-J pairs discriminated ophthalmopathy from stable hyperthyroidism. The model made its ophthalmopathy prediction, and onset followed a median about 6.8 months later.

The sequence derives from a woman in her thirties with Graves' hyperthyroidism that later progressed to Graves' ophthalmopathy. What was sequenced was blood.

DNA of the CDR3: TGTGCTAGTGGTAAACTAGATGGGAATGAGCAGTTCTTC. Protein product: CASGKLDGNEQFF. The V and J genes are TRBV12-5 and TRBJ2-1; D might be TRBD2 (5 bases). CDR1 is LGHNT and CDR2 is FRNRAP in the germline V gene. The CDR3 contains 13 residues. V gave up 5 bases and J gave up 7 bases, with 12 bases separating them.